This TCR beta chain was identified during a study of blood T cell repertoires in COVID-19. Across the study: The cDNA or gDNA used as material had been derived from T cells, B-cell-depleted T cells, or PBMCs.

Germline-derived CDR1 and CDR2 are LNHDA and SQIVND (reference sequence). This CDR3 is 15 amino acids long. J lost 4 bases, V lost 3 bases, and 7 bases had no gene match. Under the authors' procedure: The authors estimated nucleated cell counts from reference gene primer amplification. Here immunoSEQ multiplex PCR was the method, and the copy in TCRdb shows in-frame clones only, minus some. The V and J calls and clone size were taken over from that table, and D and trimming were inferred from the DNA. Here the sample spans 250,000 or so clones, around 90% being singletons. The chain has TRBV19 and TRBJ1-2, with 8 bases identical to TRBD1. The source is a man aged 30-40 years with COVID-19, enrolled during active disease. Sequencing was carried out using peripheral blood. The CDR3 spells CASSIPDRVAYGYTF. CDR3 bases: TGTGCCAGTAGTATCCCGGACAGGGTCGCCTATGGCTACACCTTC.